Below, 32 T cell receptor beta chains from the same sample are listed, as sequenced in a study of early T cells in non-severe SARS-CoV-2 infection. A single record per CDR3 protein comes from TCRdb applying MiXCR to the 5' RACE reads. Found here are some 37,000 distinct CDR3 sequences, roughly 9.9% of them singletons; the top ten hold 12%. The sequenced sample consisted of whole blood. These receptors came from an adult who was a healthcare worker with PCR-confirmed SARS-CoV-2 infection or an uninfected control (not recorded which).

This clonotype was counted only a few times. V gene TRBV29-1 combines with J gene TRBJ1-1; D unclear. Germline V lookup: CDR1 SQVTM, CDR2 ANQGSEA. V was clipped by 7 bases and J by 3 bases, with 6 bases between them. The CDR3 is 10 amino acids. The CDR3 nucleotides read TGCAGCGGCAAGGACACTGAAGCTTTCTTT. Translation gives CSGKDTEAFF.

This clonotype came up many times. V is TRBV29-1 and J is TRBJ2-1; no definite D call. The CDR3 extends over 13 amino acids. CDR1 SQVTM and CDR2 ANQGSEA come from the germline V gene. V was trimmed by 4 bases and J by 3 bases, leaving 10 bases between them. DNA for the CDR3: TGCAGCGTTGGATTCCAGGTCTACAATGAGCAGTTCTTC. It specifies CSVGFQVYNEQFF.

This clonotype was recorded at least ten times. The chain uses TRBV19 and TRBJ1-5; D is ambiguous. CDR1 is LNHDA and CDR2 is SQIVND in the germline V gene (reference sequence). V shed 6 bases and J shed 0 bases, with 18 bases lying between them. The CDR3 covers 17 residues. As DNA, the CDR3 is TGTGCCAGTAGGCCCAAGGACGTCGACGTTAGCAATCAGCCCCAGCATTTT. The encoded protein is CASRPKDVDVSNQPQHF.

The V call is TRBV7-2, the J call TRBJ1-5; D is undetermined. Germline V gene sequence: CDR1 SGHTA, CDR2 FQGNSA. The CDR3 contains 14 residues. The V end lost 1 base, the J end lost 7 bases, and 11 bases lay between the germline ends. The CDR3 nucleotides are TGTGCCAGCAGCTTAGGGGCAGGTCAACAGCCCCAGCATTTT. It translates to CASSLGAGQQPQHF.

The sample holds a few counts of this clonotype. The CDR3: CAVHRGRDYEQYF. The CDR3 nucleotides are TGTGCCGTCCACAGGGGACGTGACTACGAGCAGTACTTC. The chain uses TRBV6-2 or TRBV6-3 and TRBJ2-7; 7 bases agree with TRBD1. The CDR3 is made up of 13 amino acids. V shed 11 bases, J shed 3 bases, and the junction held 10 bases outside the gene matches. Germline loops: CDR1 MNHEY, CDR2 SVGEGT.

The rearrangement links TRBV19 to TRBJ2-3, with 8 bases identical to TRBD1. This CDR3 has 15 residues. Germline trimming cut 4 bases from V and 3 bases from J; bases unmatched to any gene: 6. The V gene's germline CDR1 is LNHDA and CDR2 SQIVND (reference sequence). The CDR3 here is CASSRGQAGTDTQYF. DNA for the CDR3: TGTGCCAGTAGTAGGGGACAGGCAGGGACAGATACGCAGTATTTT. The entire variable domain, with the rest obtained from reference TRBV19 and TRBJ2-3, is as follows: DGGITQSPKYLFRKEGQNVTLSCEQNLNHDAMYWYRQDPGQGLRLIYYSQIVNDFQKGDIAEGYSVSREKKESFPLTVTSAQKNPTAFYLCASSRGQAGTDTQYFGPGTRLTVL.

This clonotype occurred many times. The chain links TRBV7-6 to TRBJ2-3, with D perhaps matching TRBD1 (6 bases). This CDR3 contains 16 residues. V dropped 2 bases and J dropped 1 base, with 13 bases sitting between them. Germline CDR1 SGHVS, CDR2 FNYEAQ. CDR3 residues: CASSLYRDVGTDTQYF. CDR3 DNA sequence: TGTGCCAGCAGCTTATACAGGGACGTTGGCACAGATACGCAGTATTTT.

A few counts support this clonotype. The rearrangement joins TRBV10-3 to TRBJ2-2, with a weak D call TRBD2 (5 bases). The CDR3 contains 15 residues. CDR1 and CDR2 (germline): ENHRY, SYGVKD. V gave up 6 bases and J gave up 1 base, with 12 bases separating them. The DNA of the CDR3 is TGTGCCATCAGGGACTCCCGAGGGAACACCGGGGAGCTGTTTTTT. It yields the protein CAIRDSRGNTGELFF.

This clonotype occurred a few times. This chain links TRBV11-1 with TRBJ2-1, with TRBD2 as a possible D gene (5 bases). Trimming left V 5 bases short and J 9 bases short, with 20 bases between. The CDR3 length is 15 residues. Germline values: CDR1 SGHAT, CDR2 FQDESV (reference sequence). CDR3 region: CASSPGLPESSEQFF. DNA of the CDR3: TGTGCCAGCAGCCCCGGACTCCCCGAGTCCAGTGAGCAGTTCTTC.

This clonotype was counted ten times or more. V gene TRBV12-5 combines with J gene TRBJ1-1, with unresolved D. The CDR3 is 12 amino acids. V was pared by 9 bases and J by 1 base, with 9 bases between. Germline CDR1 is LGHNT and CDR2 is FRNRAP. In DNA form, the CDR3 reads TGTGCTAGCTCCTTGGAGAACACTGAAGCTTTCTTT. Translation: CASSLENTEAFF.

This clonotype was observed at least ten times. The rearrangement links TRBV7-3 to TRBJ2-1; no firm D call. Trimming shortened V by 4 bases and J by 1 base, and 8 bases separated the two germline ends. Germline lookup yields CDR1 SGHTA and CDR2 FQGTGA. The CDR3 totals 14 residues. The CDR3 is CASSSTASYNEQFF. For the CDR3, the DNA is TGTGCCAGCAGCTCAACCGCGTCCTACAATGAGCAGTTCTTC.

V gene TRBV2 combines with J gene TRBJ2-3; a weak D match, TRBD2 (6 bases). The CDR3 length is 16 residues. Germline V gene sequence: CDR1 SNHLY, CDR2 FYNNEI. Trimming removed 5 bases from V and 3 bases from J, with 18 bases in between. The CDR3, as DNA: TGTGCCAGCAGTATCAATCCGGGACTGGCGACAGATACGCAGTATTTT. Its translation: CASSINPGLATDTQYF.

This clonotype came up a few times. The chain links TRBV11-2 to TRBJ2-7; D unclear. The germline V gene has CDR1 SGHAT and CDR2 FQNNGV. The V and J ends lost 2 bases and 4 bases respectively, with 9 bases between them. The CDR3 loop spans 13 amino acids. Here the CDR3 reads CASSLIRRYEQYF. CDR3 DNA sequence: TGTGCCAGCAGCTTAATTCGGCGGTACGAGCAGTACTTC.

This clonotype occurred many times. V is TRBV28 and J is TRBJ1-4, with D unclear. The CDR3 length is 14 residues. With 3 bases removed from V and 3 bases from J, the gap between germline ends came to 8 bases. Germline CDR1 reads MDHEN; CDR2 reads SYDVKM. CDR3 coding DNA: TGTGCCAGCAGTTTCTTGAGGGCTAATGAAAAACTGTTTTTT. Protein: CASSFLRANEKLFF.

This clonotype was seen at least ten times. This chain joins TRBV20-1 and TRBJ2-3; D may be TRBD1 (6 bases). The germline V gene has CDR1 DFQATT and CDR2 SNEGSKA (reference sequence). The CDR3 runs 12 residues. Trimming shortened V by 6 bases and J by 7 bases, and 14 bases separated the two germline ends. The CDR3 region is CSAEGTRNTQYF. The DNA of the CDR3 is TGCAGTGCCGAAGGGACACGCAATACGCAGTATTTT.

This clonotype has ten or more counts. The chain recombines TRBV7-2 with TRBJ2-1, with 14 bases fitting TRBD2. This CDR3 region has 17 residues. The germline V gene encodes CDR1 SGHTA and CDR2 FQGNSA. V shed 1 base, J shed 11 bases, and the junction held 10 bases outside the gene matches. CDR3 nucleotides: TGTGCCAGCAGCTTAGAAGCGACTAGCGGGGGGGTCCGTAAGCAGTTCTTC. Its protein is CASSLEATSGGVRKQFF.

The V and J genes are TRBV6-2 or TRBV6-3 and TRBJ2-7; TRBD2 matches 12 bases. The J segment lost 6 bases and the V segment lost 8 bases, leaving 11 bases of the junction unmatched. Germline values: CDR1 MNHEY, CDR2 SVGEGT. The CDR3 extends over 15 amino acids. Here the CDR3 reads CASSHQLAGGREQYF. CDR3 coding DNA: TGTGCCAGCTCCCACCAGCTAGCGGGGGGGCGCGAGCAGTACTTC.

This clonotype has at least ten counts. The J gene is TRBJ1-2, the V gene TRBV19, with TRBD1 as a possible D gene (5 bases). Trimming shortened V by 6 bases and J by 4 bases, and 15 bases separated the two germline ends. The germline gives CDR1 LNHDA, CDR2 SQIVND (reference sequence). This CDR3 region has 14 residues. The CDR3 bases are TGTGCCAGTAGCGTCACCGACAGATCCTATGGCTACACCTTC. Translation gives CASSVTDRSYGYTF.

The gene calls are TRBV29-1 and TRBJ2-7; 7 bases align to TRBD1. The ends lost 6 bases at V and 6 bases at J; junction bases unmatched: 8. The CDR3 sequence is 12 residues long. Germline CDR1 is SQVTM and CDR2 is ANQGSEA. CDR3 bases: TGCAGCGTCGCGACAGGGCGGCCCGAGCAGTACTTC. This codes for CSVATGRPEQYF.

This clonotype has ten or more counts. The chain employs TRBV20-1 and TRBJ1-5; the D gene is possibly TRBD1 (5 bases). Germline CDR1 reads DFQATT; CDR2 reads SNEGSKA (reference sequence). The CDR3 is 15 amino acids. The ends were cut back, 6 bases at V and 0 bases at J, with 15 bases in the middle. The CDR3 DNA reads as TGCAGTGCCGCGAAAGGGGTTGATAGCAATCAGCCCCAGCATTTT. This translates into CSAAKGVDSNQPQHF.

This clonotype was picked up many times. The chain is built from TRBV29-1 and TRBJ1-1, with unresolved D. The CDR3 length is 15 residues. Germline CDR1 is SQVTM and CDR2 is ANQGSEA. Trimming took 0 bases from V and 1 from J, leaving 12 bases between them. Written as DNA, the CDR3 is TGCAGCGTTGAAGATGCGATTTGGGAGAACACTGAAGCTTTCTTT. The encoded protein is CSVEDAIWENTEAFF.

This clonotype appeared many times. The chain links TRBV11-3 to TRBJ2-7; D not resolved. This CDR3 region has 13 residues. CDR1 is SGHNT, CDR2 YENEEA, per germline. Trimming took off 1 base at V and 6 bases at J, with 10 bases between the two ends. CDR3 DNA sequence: TGTGCCAGCAGCTTAGGCACTGCCTCCGAGCAGTACTTC. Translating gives CASSLGTASEQYF.

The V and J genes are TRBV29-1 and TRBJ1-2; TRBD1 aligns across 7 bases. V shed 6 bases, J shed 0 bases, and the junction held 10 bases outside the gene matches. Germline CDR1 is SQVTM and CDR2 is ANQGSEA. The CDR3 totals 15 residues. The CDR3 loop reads CSVAGTAGPNYGYTF. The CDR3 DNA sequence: TGCAGCGTCGCCGGGACAGCCGGCCCTAACTATGGCTACACCTTC.

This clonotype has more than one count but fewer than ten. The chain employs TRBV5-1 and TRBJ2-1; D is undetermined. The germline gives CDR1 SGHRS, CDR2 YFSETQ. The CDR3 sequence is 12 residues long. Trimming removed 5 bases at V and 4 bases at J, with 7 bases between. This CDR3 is CASRVGYNEQFF. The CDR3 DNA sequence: TGCGCCAGCAGGGTGGGGTACAATGAGCAGTTCTTC.

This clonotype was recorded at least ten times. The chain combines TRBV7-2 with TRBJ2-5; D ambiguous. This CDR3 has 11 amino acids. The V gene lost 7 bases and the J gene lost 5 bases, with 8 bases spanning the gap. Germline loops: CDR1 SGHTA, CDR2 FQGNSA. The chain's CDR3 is CASTPAETQYF. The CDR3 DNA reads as TGTGCCAGCACCCCAGCCGAGACCCAGTACTTC.

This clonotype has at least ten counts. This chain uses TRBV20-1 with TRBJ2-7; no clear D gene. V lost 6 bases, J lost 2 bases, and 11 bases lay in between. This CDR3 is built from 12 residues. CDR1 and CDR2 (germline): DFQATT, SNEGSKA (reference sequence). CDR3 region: CSAAYTPYEQYF. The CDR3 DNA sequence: TGCAGTGCGGCTTATACGCCCTACGAGCAGTACTTC.

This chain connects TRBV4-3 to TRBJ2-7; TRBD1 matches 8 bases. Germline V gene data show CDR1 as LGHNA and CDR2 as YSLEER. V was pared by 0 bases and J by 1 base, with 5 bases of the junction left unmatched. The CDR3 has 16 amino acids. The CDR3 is CASSQEGGTGSYEQYF. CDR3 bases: TGCGCCAGCAGCCAAGAGGGCGGGACAGGTTCCTACGAGCAGTACTTC.

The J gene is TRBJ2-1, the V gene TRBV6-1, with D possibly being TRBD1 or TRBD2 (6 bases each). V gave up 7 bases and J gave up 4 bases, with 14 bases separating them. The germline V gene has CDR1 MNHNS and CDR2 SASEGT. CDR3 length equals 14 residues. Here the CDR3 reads CASNLWGAYNEQFF. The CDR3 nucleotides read TGTGCCAGCAATTTATGGGGGGCTTACAATGAGCAGTTCTTC.

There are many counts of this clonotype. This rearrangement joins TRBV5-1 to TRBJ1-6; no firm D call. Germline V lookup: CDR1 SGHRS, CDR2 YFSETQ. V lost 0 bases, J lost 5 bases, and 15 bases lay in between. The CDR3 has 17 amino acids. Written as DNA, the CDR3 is TGCGCCAGCAGCTTGGCCGTGACAAGGATGGATAATTCACCCCTCCACTTT. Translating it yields CASSLAVTRMDNSPLHF.

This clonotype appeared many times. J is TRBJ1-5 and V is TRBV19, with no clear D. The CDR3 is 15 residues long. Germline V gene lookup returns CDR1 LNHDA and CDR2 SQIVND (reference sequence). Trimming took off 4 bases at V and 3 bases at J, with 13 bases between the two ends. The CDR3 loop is CASSTPGRNNQPQHF. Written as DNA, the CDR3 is TGTGCCAGTAGTACCCCAGGACGGAACAATCAGCCCCAGCATTTT.

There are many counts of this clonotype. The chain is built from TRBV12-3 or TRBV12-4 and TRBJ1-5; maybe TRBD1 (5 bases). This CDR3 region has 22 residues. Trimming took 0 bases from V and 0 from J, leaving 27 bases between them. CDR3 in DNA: TGTGCCAGCAGTTTAGCGGGCTTTCAGTTCTCCGGGACTTTCAATAGCAATCAGCCCCAGCATTTT. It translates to CASSLAGFQFSGTFNSNQPQHF.

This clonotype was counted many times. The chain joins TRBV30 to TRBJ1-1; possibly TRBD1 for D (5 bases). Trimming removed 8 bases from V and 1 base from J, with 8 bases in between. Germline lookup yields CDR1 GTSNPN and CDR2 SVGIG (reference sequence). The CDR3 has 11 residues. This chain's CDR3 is CAGGRNTEAFF. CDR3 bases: TGTGCCGGGGGACGGAACACTGAAGCTTTCTTT.